Each of the 12 T cell receptor beta chains below was sequenced from the same sample in a study of blood T cell repertoires in COVID-19. The protocol was immunoSEQ multiplex PCR, while the TCRdb copy is restricted to in-frame clones and leaves out a portion. This table has 200,000 to 250,000 clones, nearly 85% appearing once. Sequenced material: peripheral blood. These TCRs come from a woman aged 30 to 39 with COVID-19, enrolled during active disease.

The V call is TRBV11-2, the J call TRBJ2-7, with a possible D match to TRBD1 (5 bases). Trimming removed 4 bases at V and 2 bases at J, with 18 bases between. The germline V gene encodes CDR1 SGHAT and CDR2 FQNNGV. The CDR3 sequence is 16 residues long. The CDR3 is CASSSNPTAWTYEQYF. Here the CDR3 DNA reads TGTGCCAGCAGCTCTAACCCGACAGCCTGGACCTACGAGCAGTACTTC.

V is TRBV20-1 and J is TRBJ2-3, with TRBD2 matching over 7 bases. Germline V CDR1 and CDR2: DFQATT, SNEGSKA (reference sequence). V lost 3 bases to trimming and J lost 1 base; unmatched junction nucleotides: 4. The CDR3 covers 14 residues. In nucleotides, the CDR3 is TGCAGTGCTAGTTGGGGGAGGGGCACAGATACGCAGTATTTT. Encoded protein: CSASWGRGTDTQYF.

This chain uses TRBV30 with TRBJ2-5; 7 bases are shared with TRBD1. V trimming: 1 base; J trimming: 2 bases; junction bases outside the gene matches: 4. The CDR3 sequence is 14 residues long. Germline assignment: CDR1 GTSNPN and CDR2 SVGIG (reference sequence). The CDR3 protein is CAWSEDRLQETQYF. DNA for the CDR3: TGTGCCTGGAGTGAGGACAGGCTTCAAGAGACCCAGTACTTC.

The V and J genes are TRBV6-4 and TRBJ1-2; 11 bases fit TRBD1. The CDR3 loop spans 16 amino acids. Trimming removed 0 bases from V and 8 bases from J; junction bases left unmatched: 8. Germline CDR1 is MRHNA and CDR2 is SNTAGT. The CDR3 protein is CASSDSPGQGVEGYTF. For the CDR3, the DNA is TGTGCCAGCAGTGACTCTCCGGGACAGGGGGTAGAAGGCTACACCTTC.

This rearrangement joins TRBV7-8 to TRBJ1-2; D gene ambiguous. The CDR3 is made up of 15 amino acids. Looked up from germline, CDR1 is SGHVS and CDR2 is FQNEAQ. The germline V and J ends were trimmed by 5 bases and 1 base, with 14 bases remaining between them. The CDR3 region is CASSPVPGSNYGYTF. The CDR3 DNA reads as TGTGCCAGCAGCCCTGTCCCCGGGAGTAACTATGGCTACACCTTC.

In its sample, this clone was seen a few times. The rearrangement uses TRBV7-2 and TRBJ1-4; 8 bases line up with TRBD1. The trim removed 5 bases at V and 5 bases at J, leaving 4 bases unmatched. Germline assignment: CDR1 SGHTA and CDR2 FQGNSA. This CDR3 is built from 14 residues. Here the CDR3 reads CASSIGQGNEKLFF. In DNA, the CDR3 is TGTGCCAGCAGCATCGGACAGGGAAATGAAAAACTGTTTTTT.

This sequence joins TRBV4-1 and TRBJ2-3; TRBD1 agrees at 8 bases. The CDR3 covers 16 residues. Looked up from germline, CDR1 is MGHRA and CDR2 is YSYEKL. V dropped 3 bases and J dropped 2; count of bases not matched to a gene: 7. The CDR3 DNA reads TGCGCCAGCAGCCAGACCGGACAGGGCTACACAGATACGCAGTATTTT. Translated, it gives CASSQTGQGYTDTQYF.

This chain uses TRBV3-1 (or the pseudogene TRBV3-2) with TRBJ1-6, with D maybe TRBD1 (5 bases). Trimming took 0 bases from V and 8 from J, leaving 11 bases between them. CDR1 and CDR2 from the germline V gene are LGHDT and YNNKEL (reference sequence). CDR3 length: 15 residues. CDR3 amino acids: CASSQDGGRYSPLHF. The CDR3 DNA reads TGTGCCAGCAGCCAAGACGGGGGGAGATATTCACCCCTCCACTTT.

The V and J genes are TRBV6-1 and TRBJ1-5; TRBD1 is a possible D gene (6 bases). V dropped 2 bases and J dropped 2 bases, with 10 bases sitting between them. The CDR3 extends over 15 amino acids. Germline V gene data show CDR1 as MNHNS and CDR2 as SASEGT. DNA of the CDR3: TGTGCCAGCAGTGAAAACAGGGTGGGCAATCAGCCCCAGCATTTT. It encodes CASSENRVGNQPQHF.

This chain connects TRBV27 to TRBJ2-1; TRBD2 matches 8 bases. Germline CDR1 reads MNHEY; CDR2 reads SMNVEV (reference sequence). The CDR3 is 15 residues long. J lost 3 bases, V lost 6 bases, and 7 bases had no gene match. CDR3 sequence reads: CASRKSGGFYNEQFF. The CDR3 region has the DNA TGTGCCAGCAGAAAAAGCGGGGGTTTCTACAATGAGCAGTTCTTC.

The chain joins TRBV5-1 to TRBJ2-7, with 8 bases that match TRBD2. The CDR3 covers 14 residues. J lost 2 bases, V lost 4 bases, and 5 bases had no gene match. CDR1 is SGHRS and CDR2 is YFSETQ in the germline V gene. CDR3 amino acids: CASSGPGLAYEQYF. For the CDR3, the DNA is TGCGCCAGCAGCGGACCGGGACTAGCCTACGAGCAGTACTTC.

The chain uses TRBV15 and TRBJ2-3; TRBD1 agrees at 8 bases. Unmatched junction bases numbered 13, after V lost 6 bases and J lost 5 bases. The V gene's germline CDR1 is LNHNV and CDR2 YYDKDF (reference sequence). The CDR3 spans 16 residues. The CDR3 loop is CATSIDIAGGQDTQYF. The CDR3 nucleotides read TGTGCCACCAGTATTGACATCGCAGGGGGCCAAGATACGCAGTATTTT.